This is a list of T cell receptor beta chains from one sample in a study of blood T cell repertoires in COVID-19. TCRdb's copy holds only in-frame clones and misses some; the assay was immunoSEQ multiplex PCR. The table has hundreds of thousands of clones, roughly 90% seen once. Material for sequencing was peripheral blood. These receptors originate from a woman under 40 with COVID-19, enrolled during active disease. The CDR3 runs from the conserved cysteine through the conserved F or W. Each record gives: J gene, D gene, clone size, V gene, CDR3 DNA, CDR3 protein. A D gene is named only where the DNA matches it firmly. The listing skips clone size in some rows; elsewhere it reads once, few, many or a size class.

J: TRBJ2-1
D: TRBD1
size: .
V: TRBV7-2
DNA: TGTGCCAGCAGACCGACAGGGCAGGGCGCTTACAATGAGCAGTTCTTC
CDR3: CASRPTGQGAYNEQFF

J: TRBJ1-1
D: .
size: .
V: TRBV5-1
DNA: TGCGCCAGCAGCACACAGGGTTCGTTGAACACTGAAGCTTTCTTT
CDR3: CASSTQGSLNTEAFF

J: TRBJ2-3
D: .
size: .
V: TRBV29-1
DNA: TGCAGCGTTGGTGGTTCTGGGCCAGATACGCAGTATTTT
CDR3: CSVGGSGPDTQYF

J: TRBJ1-2
D: TRBD1
size: .
V: TRBV6-1
DNA: TGTGCCAGCAGTGAAGCCGGGACAGGGGCCTATGGCTACACCTTC
CDR3: CASSEAGTGAYGYTF

J: TRBJ2-5
D: TRBD1
size: .
V: TRBV2
DNA: TGTGCCAGCAGAAGACAGGGGGGAGAGACCCAGTACTTC
CDR3: CASRRQGGETQYF

J: TRBJ2-3
D: TRBD2
size: once
V: TRBV10-1
DNA: TGCGCCACCCTATTCTGGGGGGGTATAAGCACAGATACGCAGTATTTT
CDR3: CATLFWGGISTDTQYF

J: TRBJ2-3
D: TRBD2
size: .
V: TRBV2
DNA: TGTGCCAGCTCCCGGCGGAGCGGGGGCACAGATACGCAGTATTTT
CDR3: CASSRRSGGTDTQYF

J: TRBJ1-6
D: .
size: few
V: TRBV27
DNA: TGTGCCAGCAGACAGTTTTGGAATTCACCCCTCCACTTT
CDR3: CASRQFWNSPLHF

J: TRBJ2-1
D: .
size: .
V: TRBV6-5
DNA: TGTGCCAGCGTAACCCCCCCCGGGTCCTACAATGAGCAGTTCTTC
CDR3: CASVTPPGSYNEQFF

J: TRBJ2-1
D: TRBD1
size: .
V: TRBV5-1
DNA: TGCGCCAGCAGTCCGGGGCCGAGGACAGGGTTCTCCTTGGAGCAGTTCTTC
CDR3: CASSPGPRTGFSLEQFF

J: TRBJ1-4
D: .
size: .
V: TRBV30
DNA: TGTGCCCGCACCCCGAACGGGATTAATGAAAAACTGTTTTTT
CDR3: CARTPNGINEKLFF

J: TRBJ1-4
D: .
size: once
V: TRBV7-2
DNA: TGTGCCAGCAGCTTGACTGGCTTCGGGGAAAAACTGTTTTTT
CDR3: CASSLTGFGEKLFF

J: TRBJ1-5
D: .
size: .
V: TRBV28
DNA: TGTGCCAGCAGTCCCGATCAGCCCCAGCATTTT
CDR3: CASSPDQPQHF

J: TRBJ2-3
D: TRBD2
size: .
V: TRBV2
DNA: TGTGCCAGCAGACTAGCGGAGCGCACAGATACGCAGTATTTT
CDR3: CASRLAERTDTQYF

J: TRBJ2-1
D: .
size: .
V: TRBV3-1/TRBV3-2
DNA: TGTGCCAGCAGGGCAGCACAGGAGAGCTCCTACAATGAGCAGTTCTTC
CDR3: CASRAAQESSYNEQFF

J: TRBJ1-2
D: TRBD1
size: .
V: TRBV7-9
DNA: TGTGCCAGCAGCCCTGGGACAGAAAGCTATGGCTACACCTTC
CDR3: CASSPGTESYGYTF

J: TRBJ2-3
D: .
size: once
V: TRBV7-2
DNA: TGTGCCAGCAGCTTAGGACAACTTTGGGATACGCAGTATTTT
CDR3: CASSLGQLWDTQYF

J: TRBJ1-3
D: .
size: .
V: TRBV2
DNA: TGTGCCAGCAGCCCCCGGTGGGGGGGTGGAAACACCATATATTTT
CDR3: CASSPRWGGGNTIYF

J: TRBJ1-1
D: .
size: .
V: TRBV9
DNA: TGTGCCAGCAGCGTAGGGGGCGGCGCTGAAGCTTTCTTT
CDR3: CASSVGGGAEAFF

J: TRBJ2-1
D: TRBD2
size: .
V: TRBV6-2/TRBV6-3
DNA: TGTGCCAGCAGTTTCACTAGCGGGAGCCCCCATGAGCAGTTCTTC
CDR3: CASSFTSGSPHEQFF

J: TRBJ1-5
D: TRBD1
size: .
V: TRBV6-5
DNA: TGTGCCAGCAGTCCTCCGGGACAGGGGGGACAGCCCCAGCATTTT
CDR3: CASSPPGQGGQPQHF

J: TRBJ1-6
D: TRBD1
size: .
V: TRBV5-4
DNA: TGTGCCAGCAGCTCACGGACAGGGGGGAACTCACCCCTCCACTTT
CDR3: CASSSRTGGNSPLHF

J: TRBJ2-7
D: .
size: .
V: TRBV5-6
DNA: TGTGCCAGCAGCTTGGGAACAGGGTTCTCCTACGAGCAGTACTTC
CDR3: CASSLGTGFSYEQYF

J: TRBJ2-3
D: TRBD2
size: .
V: TRBV5-1
DNA: TGCGCCAGCAGCCCCCCGGGACTAGCGGGAGTTACAGATACGCAGTATTTT
CDR3: CASSPPGLAGVTDTQYF

J: TRBJ2-3
D: TRBD2
size: .
V: TRBV7-2
DNA: TGTGCCAGCAGCATTTTACTAGCGGGGAGCACAGATACGCAGTATTTT
CDR3: CASSILLAGSTDTQYF

J: TRBJ1-6
D: TRBD1
size: once
V: TRBV4-1
DNA: TGCGCCAGCAGCCCCCCTACAGGGGCCTATAATTCACCCCTCCACTTT
CDR3: CASSPPTGAYNSPLHF

J: TRBJ1-2
D: TRBD1
size: .
V: TRBV6-6
DNA: TGTGCCAGCATGGTCGGAGGACAGGGACATGGCTACACCTTC
CDR3: CASMVGGQGHGYTF

J: TRBJ2-3
D: .
size: .
V: TRBV9
DNA: TGTGCCAGCAGCGTAGCTGGGGGCGGTGGCGATACGCAGTATTTT
CDR3: CASSVAGGGGDTQYF